The sequence of this TCR beta chain was determined in a study of T cell responses to AZD1222 COVID-19 vaccine. The protocol was immunoSEQ multiplex PCR, while the TCRdb copy is restricted to in-frame clones and leaves out a portion. The data show about 150,000 clones, around 91% seen once. Germline values: CDR1 MDHEN, CDR2 SYDVKM. This CDR3 has 13 amino acids. V was clipped by 5 bases and J by 6 bases, with 11 bases between them. Whole-study results and caveats: CD4 TCRs covered the whole spike, strongest at regions 160-218 and 743-854. Repertoires were sampled only after the peak T cell response. It should be noted that donors were predominantly white British and more often female, and clonal diversity was possibly underestimated.

Notes on this clone: Antigen specificity is unknown.

This TCR was recovered from an adult who received the AZD1222 COVID-19 vaccine. Sequenced material: peripheral blood, taken 28 days after the second AZD1222 dose. The V and J genes are TRBV28 and TRBJ1-5, with D unresolved. In nucleotides, the CDR3 is TGTGCCAGCAGTGACTCAGCTGCTCAGCCCCAGCATTTT. Translating gives CASSDSAAQPQHF.